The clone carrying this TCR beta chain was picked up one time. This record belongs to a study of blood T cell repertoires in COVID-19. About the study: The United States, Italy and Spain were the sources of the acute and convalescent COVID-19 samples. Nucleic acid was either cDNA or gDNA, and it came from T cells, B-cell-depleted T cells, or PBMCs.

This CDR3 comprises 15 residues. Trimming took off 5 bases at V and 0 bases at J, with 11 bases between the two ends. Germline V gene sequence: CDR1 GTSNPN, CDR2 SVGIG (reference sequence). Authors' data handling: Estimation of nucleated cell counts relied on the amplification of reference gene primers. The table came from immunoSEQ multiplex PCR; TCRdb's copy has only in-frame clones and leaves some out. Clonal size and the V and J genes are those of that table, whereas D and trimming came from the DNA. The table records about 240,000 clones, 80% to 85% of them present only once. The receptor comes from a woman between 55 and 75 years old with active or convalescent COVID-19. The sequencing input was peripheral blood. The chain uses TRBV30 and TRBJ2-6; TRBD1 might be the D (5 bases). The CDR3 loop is CAWSTDPSGANVLTF. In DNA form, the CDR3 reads TGTGCCTGGTCGACAGATCCCTCTGGGGCCAACGTCCTGACTTTC.